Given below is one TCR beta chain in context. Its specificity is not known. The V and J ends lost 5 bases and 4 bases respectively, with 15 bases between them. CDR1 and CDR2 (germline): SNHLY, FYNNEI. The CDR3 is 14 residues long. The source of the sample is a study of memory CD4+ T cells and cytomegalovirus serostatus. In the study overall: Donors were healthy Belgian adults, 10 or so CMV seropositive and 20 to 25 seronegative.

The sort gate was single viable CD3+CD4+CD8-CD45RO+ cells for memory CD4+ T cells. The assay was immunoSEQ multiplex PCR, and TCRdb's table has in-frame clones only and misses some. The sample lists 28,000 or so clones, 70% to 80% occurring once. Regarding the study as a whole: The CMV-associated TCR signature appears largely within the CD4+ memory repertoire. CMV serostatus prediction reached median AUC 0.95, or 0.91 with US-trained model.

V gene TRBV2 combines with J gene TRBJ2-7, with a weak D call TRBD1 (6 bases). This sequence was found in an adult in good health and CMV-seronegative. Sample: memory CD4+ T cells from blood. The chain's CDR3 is CASSYTGSAYEQYF. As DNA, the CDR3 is TGTGCCAGCAGTTATACAGGGTCGGCGTACGAGCAGTACTTC.